Sequencing of this T cell receptor beta chain was carried out in a study of OX40 agonist ivuxolimab in advanced cancers. Turning to the study itself: Among those enrolled, mean age was approximately 62 years (range roughly 23 to 79) and approximately 80% were male. Antecedent anti-PD-1, anti-PD-L1 or anti-CTLA-4 therapy was permissible, with roughly 36% having received some. Study-wide findings and caveats: Individuals who were partial responders at 0.1-3.0 mg/kg had clonal expansion that ranked among the lowest. Dosing at 0.1 to 3.0 mg/kg was accompanied by clonal expansion of CD4+ and CD8+ blood T cells by week 6.

Assay used: immunoSEQ multiplex PCR; TCRdb lists only in-frame clones, some missing. The table has about 34,000 clones, approximately 80% seen once. Details on this clone: The antigen is undetermined. At one of its ends the junction is not consistent with the germline gene, which may arise from a read error.

The sequences come from CD4+ or CD8+ T cells sorted from blood, collected in a trial of the OX40 agonist ivuxolimab. The sequence was obtained from an adult with an advanced solid tumor such as melanoma, head and neck, liver or kidney cancer.

In DNA form, the CDR3 reads TGTGCCAGCAGTGAAACCTCCACGGGCTTCGACTTC. Translation: CASSETSTGFDF. The V call is TRBV6-5, the J call TRBJ2-7; D gene uncertain. Germline CDR1 MNHEY, CDR2 SVGAGI. This CDR3 contains 12 residues.